Only a few counts were recorded for the clone carrying this T cell receptor (beta chain). The CDR3 contains 16 residues. CDR1 is SGHRS and CDR2 is YFSETQ in the germline V gene. Trimming cost V 4 bases and J 0 bases, with 16 bases left between them. Beta-chain TCR CDR3 regions were amplified from RNA transcripts. HTBI primers primed a first-round RT-PCR, and a second-round multiplex PCR followed. TCRdb reprocessed the multiplex PCR reads via MiXCR and lists one record per CDR3 protein. The sample yields 400,000 to 500,000 distinct CDR3 sequences, 21% seen once. This entry belongs to a study of Graves' ophthalmopathy and Graves' hyperthyroidism.

The specimen was peripheral blood. The chain employs TRBV5-1 and TRBJ2-5, with D perhaps TRBD1 or TRBD2 (5 bases each). This TCR came from a woman between 18 and 29 years old with stable Graves' hyperthyroidism. The CDR3 spells CASSRLRDGHQETQYF. CDR3 nucleotides: TGCGCCAGCAGCCGCCTCCGGGACGGACACCAAGAGACCCAGTACTTC.